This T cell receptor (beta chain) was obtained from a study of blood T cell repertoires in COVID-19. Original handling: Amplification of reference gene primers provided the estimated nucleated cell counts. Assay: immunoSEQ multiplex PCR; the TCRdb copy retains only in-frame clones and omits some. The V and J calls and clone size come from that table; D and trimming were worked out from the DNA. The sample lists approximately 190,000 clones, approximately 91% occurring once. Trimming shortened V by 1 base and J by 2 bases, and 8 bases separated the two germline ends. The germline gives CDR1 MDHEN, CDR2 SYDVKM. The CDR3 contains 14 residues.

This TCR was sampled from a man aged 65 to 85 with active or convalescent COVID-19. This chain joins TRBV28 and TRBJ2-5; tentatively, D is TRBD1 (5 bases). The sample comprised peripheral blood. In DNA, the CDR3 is TGTGCCAGCAGTTTATTTGGACAACAAGAGACCCAGTACTTC. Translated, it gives CASSLFGQQETQYF. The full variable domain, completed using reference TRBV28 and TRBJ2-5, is DVKVTQSSRYLVKRTGEKVFLECVQDMDHENMFWYRQDPGLGLRLIYFSYDVKMKEKGDIPEGYSVSREKKERFSLILESASTNQTSMYLCASSLFGQQETQYFGPGTRLLVL.